This TCR beta chain was found in a study of monozygotic twins with cystic fibrosis (dated by TCRdb to the early 2020s). About the full investigation: Barcoded libraries were prepared from three micrograms of fragmented DNA with roughly 16 PCR cycles. The study compared TCR beta repertoires within and between 16 monozygotic twin pairs with cystic fibrosis to assess genetic influence on V and J gene usage. Ten female and six male twin pairs, aged roughly 2.0 to 36.4 years (median about 9.5 years) and mostly children and adolescents, were included in the cohort. Twins were ranked among 980 or so cohort participants for weight-for-height and FEVPerc (FEV1 disease centile) at the day of blood sampling. Data for three of the twin pairs had been reported previously in another context.

What the research found in general, with its limitations: In 13 of 16 pairs, V gene usage most closely resembled the co-twin's, and the same held for J usage in 8 of 16 pairs, a pattern suggesting genetic constraints. Nucleotide-identical clonotype sharing was significantly higher within monozygotic CF twin pairs than between unrelated CF individuals (P = 0.000026, Mann-Whitney). The cohort was small, and no association was found between shared CDR3 numbers and age, concordance or disease severity. Simpson clonality was found to be generally low (median around 0.0095), suggesting a naive-dominated repertoire, although higher clonality was observed in the most severely affected patients.

Following the manufacturer's instructions, the researchers used the immunoSEQ immune profiling system to amplify TCR beta CDR3 regions via multiplex PCR. An Illumina NextSeq system was used to carry out the sequencing. The authors processed their data as follows. Sequence data were processed on the immunoSEQ Analyzer platform, and clonality was computed as the square root of Simpson's index of productive rearrangements. Similarity in V and J usage was quantified by Jensen-Shannon distance, and CDR3 generation probabilities were calculated with OLGA. Shared CDR3 sequences were searched in the immuneACCESS database (August 2020) and in VDJdb (December 2020). TCRdb obtained this table from immuneACCESS and retained in-frame rearrangements with V and J assigned. These tables miss some clones; where compared with another copy, unresolved V genes account for less than half of the shortfall, and the remainder is unexplained. V, J and clone size derive from that table, while D and trimming were established from the DNA sequence. The sample data list about 32,000 clones, and more than 85% of these were observed just once. Approximately 0.88% of the sample is in the top ten clones.

The twin pairs came from the European Cystic Fibrosis Twin and Sibling Study Cohort, which recruited patients from more than 150 CF clinics across 14 European countries. Both zygosity and CFTR genotype were checked in-house, and zygosity was tested with multiplex PCR across nine short tandem repeat loci. Peripheral blood was taken from each twin, and clinical parameters were recorded on the day of blood sampling. Phenol/chloroform extraction was used to isolate genomic DNA from peripheral blood cells, and the DNA was then kept in TE buffer at 4 degrees C. As concerns this clone: No antigen is known for it. No qualities accompany the bases; no much larger clone lies one base away.

Including the terminal cysteine and phenylalanine, the CDR3 comprises 15 residues. CDR3 DNA is the only sequence kept; it has 45 bases, read in frame from the first base. Cut back by 2 bases and 0 bases, the V and J ends lie 9 bases apart. CDR1 is given as SGDLS and CDR2 as YYNGEE, both from the germline V gene. This TCR was sampled from a girl aged 2 to 10 with cystic fibrosis. Sequencing was performed on blood. Recombination linked TRBV9 to TRBJ2-1, with a weak D call of TRBD1 (5 bases match). The DNA sequence is as follows: TGTGCCAGCAGCGTGGGCAGGGCCTCCTACAATGAGCAGTTCTTC. Translated, it reads CASSVGRASYNEQFF.